The 29 T cell receptor beta chains in this list originate from one sample, sequenced in a study of T cells in Graves' hyperthyroidism and ophthalmopathy. Amplification of TCR beta CDR3 regions used RNA as the template. During a first-round RT-PCR of the TCR CDR3, the HTBI primer set was used. TCRdb reprocessed the multiplex PCR reads with MiXCR, giving one entry per CDR3 protein. The sample has approximately 610,000 distinct CDR3 sequences, about a sixth seen once; the top ten hold about 20%. Sequencing was done on a sample of blood. These receptors were taken from a young woman with Graves' hyperthyroidism.

This chain joins TRBV6-4 and TRBJ2-3; D may be TRBD2 (6 bases). Deletions cut 0 bases from V and 5 bases from J, with 15 bases between. Germline V gives CDR1 MRHNA, CDR2 SNTAGT. CDR3 size: 16 residues. The CDR3 DNA sequence: TGTGCCAGCAGTGACTCTGGACTACAAGCGTTAGATACGCAGTATTTT. Protein sequence: CASSDSGLQALDTQYF.

This clonotype was picked up a small number of times. The V and J genes are TRBV28 and TRBJ2-6, with 9 bases matching TRBD1. V shed 4 bases, J shed 2 bases, and the junction held 6 bases outside the gene matches. This CDR3 has 17 amino acids. The germline CDR1 and CDR2 sequences are MDHEN and SYDVKM. CDR3 sequence (DNA): TGTGCCAGCAGTTGGCCGGGACAGGGACCTGGGGCCAACGTCCTGACTTTC. It is translated as CASSWPGQGPGANVLTF.

This clonotype was observed a handful of times. Relative to the germline gene, one junction end is altered; a read error may explain this. This chain joins TRBV20-1 and TRBJ2-3, with D possibly matching TRBD1 (5 bases). Germline lookup yields CDR1 DFQATT and CDR2 SNEGSKA (reference sequence). This CDR3 is built from 13 residues. The CDR3 sequence is CSARDSQTDTQYF. The CDR3 DNA is TGCAGTGCCAGAGACAGCCAGACAGATACGCAGTATTTT.

This clonotype occurred many times. The CDR3 reads CASTRDSRSYNEQFF. The CDR3 DNA follows: TGTGCCAGCACCCGGGACAGCCGCTCCTACAATGAGCAGTTCTTC. The gene calls are TRBV19 and TRBJ2-1, with 7 bases identical to TRBD1. Germline assignment: CDR1 LNHDA and CDR2 SQIVND (reference sequence). The CDR3 runs 15 residues. J lost 0 bases, V lost 9 bases, and 8 bases had no gene match.

This clonotype was recorded a few times. This chain links TRBV6-5 with TRBJ1-4, with D perhaps matching TRBD1 (5 bases). The V and J ends lost 0 bases and 3 bases respectively, with 14 bases between them. The CDR3 totals 17 residues. Germline-derived CDR1 and CDR2 are MNHEY and SVGAGI. The CDR3 protein is CASSYSLVGVSNEKLFF. CDR3 sequence (DNA): TGTGCCAGCAGTTACTCGCTTGTGGGGGTATCTAATGAAAAACTGTTTTTT.

This clonotype was recorded many times. The chain is built from TRBV28 and TRBJ1-6, with D perhaps matching TRBD1 (5 bases). The CDR3 extends over 19 amino acids. CDR1 MDHEN and CDR2 SYDVKM come from the germline V gene. Trimming took off 2 bases at V and 0 bases at J, with 17 bases between the two ends. The chain's CDR3 is CASSLEVVRDDSYNSPLHF. The CDR3 coding sequence is TGTGCCAGCAGTTTAGAGGTGGTTAGGGACGACTCCTATAATTCACCCCTCCACTTT.

This chain connects TRBV5-1 to TRBJ1-2; 8 bases fit TRBD1. This CDR3 comprises 14 residues. Germline assignment: CDR1 SGHRS and CDR2 YFSETQ. V lost 9 bases to trimming and J lost 8 bases; unmatched junction nucleotides: 15. The CDR3 DNA reads TGCGCCACCGAGCCCGGGACAGGCTTAAGGGGCTACACCTTC. Its protein is CATEPGTGLRGYTF.

The gene calls are TRBV3-1 and TRBJ2-3; D perhaps matches TRBD2 (6 bases). Trimming cost V 3 bases and J 8 bases, with 15 bases left between them. CDR3 length: 14 amino acids. Germline V CDR1 and CDR2: LGHDT, YNNKEL (reference sequence). CDR3 nucleotides: TGTGCCAGCAGCCAGGGAGGCCAACGAGGTACGCAGTATTTT. Its translation is CASSQGGQRGTQYF.

This clonotype was recorded at least ten times. The chain couples TRBV28 to TRBJ2-5; tentatively, D is TRBD2 (6 bases). The CDR3 runs 14 residues. The germline CDR1 and CDR2 sequences are MDHEN and SYDVKM. Deletions cut 6 bases from V and 2 bases from J, with 13 bases between. This chain's CDR3 is CASSLSGTQETQYF. CDR3 DNA sequence: TGTGCCAGCAGCCTTAGCGGAACACAAGAGACCCAGTACTTC.

This clonotype appeared a few times. The gene calls are TRBV9 and TRBJ1-1; D may be TRBD1 (5 bases). Germline V gene lookup returns CDR1 SGDLS and CDR2 YYNGEE. This CDR3 is 15 amino acids long. V was pared by 0 bases and J by 1 base, with 10 bases between. The CDR3 nucleotides read TGTGCCAGCAGCGTAGTAGGGGCTACGAACACTGAAGCTTTCTTT. Amino acids: CASSVVGATNTEAFF.

This clonotype was seen many times. The rearrangement uses TRBV10-1 and TRBJ2-2; 9 bases fit TRBD2. J gave up 7 bases and V 5 bases, and 8 bases lay outside the gene matches. In germline, CDR1 is WNHNN, CDR2 SYGVQD (reference sequence). The CDR3 loop spans 15 amino acids. DNA for the CDR3: TGCGCCAGCAGTTTAGCGGGAGAGAATGACGGGGAGCTGTTTTTT. Amino acid sequence: CASSLAGENDGELFF.

There are a few counts of this clonotype. The chain is built from TRBV20-1 and TRBJ1-2, with D perhaps TRBD1 (5 bases). The CDR3 totals 12 residues. V dropped 6 bases and J dropped 4 bases, with 12 bases sitting between them. CDR1 and CDR2 (germline): DFQATT, SNEGSKA (reference sequence). CDR3 sequence reads: CSALGTVYGYTF. As DNA, the CDR3 is TGCAGTGCCCTCGGGACGGTCTATGGCTACACCTTC.

This clonotype was recorded at least ten times. The V and J genes are TRBV12-3 or TRBV12-4 and TRBJ1-4; no clear D gene. The V gene lost 5 bases and the J gene lost 10 bases, with 17 bases spanning the gap. This CDR3 is 14 amino acids long. CDR3 nucleotides: TGTGCCAGCAGTCCTAACCGACGATATGGAAAACTGTTTTTT. Its translation is CASSPNRRYGKLFF.

CDR3 region: CSVYSRGMNTEAFF. The CDR3 DNA sequence: TGCAGTGTTTATTCACGGGGCATGAACACTGAAGCTTTCTTT. The rearrangement links TRBV20-1 to TRBJ1-1; possible D gene TRBD1, 5 bases. The CDR3 is made up of 14 amino acids. Trimming shortened V by 7 bases and J by 0 bases, and 15 bases separated the two germline ends. Germline loops: CDR1 DFQATT, CDR2 SNEGSKA (reference sequence).

This clonotype showed up just once. As DNA, the CDR3 is TGTGCCAGCAGCGGGGGATTGCAGGGGGCTAAAAACACCGGGGAGCTGTTTTTT. This gives the protein CASSGGLQGAKNTGELFF. The chain uses TRBV9 and TRBJ2-2, with TRBD1 identical over 8 bases. The CDR3 loop spans 18 amino acids. Germline values: CDR1 SGDLS, CDR2 YYNGEE. Losses at the gene ends were 3 bases for V and 2 bases for J; bases not matched to a gene: 12.

This clonotype was seen more than once but under ten times. Germline is not matched at one junction end, which may reflect a read error. The rearrangement links TRBV20-1 to TRBJ2-4, with 8 bases matching TRBD2. Germline CDR1 and CDR2: DFQATT and SNEGSKA (reference sequence). The CDR3 length is 15 residues. The CDR3 sequence: CSAKYSGVAKNMQYF. CDR3 in DNA: TGCAGTGCTAAGTATAGCGGGGTGGCCAAAAACATGCAGTACTTC.

This clonotype was found many times. This chain links TRBV28 with TRBJ2-1; a weak D match, TRBD2 (6 bases). Germline assignment: CDR1 MDHEN and CDR2 SYDVKM. Trimming pared 6 bases from V and 5 bases from J, leaving 17 bases between. This CDR3 spans 15 amino acids. CDR3: CASSNAQRANNEQFF. As DNA, the CDR3 is TGTGCCAGCAGCAACGCCCAGCGGGCGAACAATGAGCAGTTCTTC.

In this sample, this clonotype turned up many times. The V call is TRBV7-2, the J call TRBJ2-1; no clear D. Germline CDR1 reads SGHTA; CDR2 reads FQGNSA. The length of the CDR3 is 13 residues. V was pared by 1 base and J by 10 bases, with 11 bases between. The CDR3 sequence is CASSLDGVGEQFF. The CDR3 bases are TGTGCCAGCAGCTTAGATGGCGTCGGCGAGCAGTTCTTC.

This clonotype appeared many times. V is TRBV6-2 or TRBV6-3 and J is TRBJ1-1; D gene uncertain. Germline CDR1 is MNHEY and CDR2 is SVGEGT. The CDR3 covers 15 residues. Trimming left V 2 bases short and J 0 bases short, with 10 bases between. CDR3 nucleotide sequence: TGTGCCAGCAGTTACGTGGGAACTATGAACACTGAAGCTTTCTTT. This encodes CASSYVGTMNTEAFF.

This rearrangement joins TRBV19 to TRBJ2-7; a weak D match, TRBD2 (6 bases). V shed 2 bases and J shed 1 base, with 18 bases lying between them. Looked up from germline, CDR1 is LNHDA and CDR2 is SQIVND (reference sequence). The CDR3 consists of 17 residues. The CDR3 protein is CASSIWPAGQPSYEQYF. DNA of the CDR3: TGTGCCAGTAGTATATGGCCCGCGGGGCAACCTTCCTACGAGCAGTACTTC.

This clonotype has a handful of counts. The CDR3 protein is CASSVSSENTGELFF. The DNA for the CDR3 is TGTGCCAGCAGCGTATCATCCGAGAACACCGGGGAGCTGTTTTTT. The chain has TRBV9 and TRBJ2-2; D unresolved. The CDR3 contains 15 residues. V lost 1 base, J lost 1 base, and 8 bases lay in between. In germline, CDR1 is SGDLS, CDR2 YYNGEE.

Concerning this clonotype: A read error may produce the germline difference seen at one junction end. The gene calls are TRBV6-2 or TRBV6-3 and TRBJ2-5; D perhaps matches TRBD2 (5 bases). This CDR3 has 16 amino acids. The germline V gene has CDR1 MNHEY and CDR2 SVGEGT. In DNA form, the CDR3 reads TGTGCCAGCAGTTACTCGATTCATGTGGGTGTGCGGGCCCAATACTTC. It yields the protein CASSYSIHVGVRAQYF.

The chain joins TRBV10-3 to TRBJ1-3; D call uncertain. The V gene lost 0 bases and the J gene lost 4 bases, with 1 base spanning the gap. The CDR3 runs to 12 residues. Looked up from germline, CDR1 is ENHRY and CDR2 is SYGVKD. The DNA of the CDR3 is TGTGCCATCAGTGAGTCGGGAAACACCATATATTTT. Translating gives CAISESGNTIYF.

Many counts were recorded for this clonotype. The chain is built from TRBV20-1 and TRBJ1-2; TRBD1 is a possible D gene (5 bases). In germline, CDR1 is DFQATT, CDR2 SNEGSKA (reference sequence). The CDR3 has 13 amino acids. V shed 2 bases and J shed 7 bases, with 14 bases lying between them. The CDR3, as DNA: TGCAGTGCTAGACAGGGATTGAGTCCTGGCTACACCTTC. Residues: CSARQGLSPGYTF.

There are many counts of this clonotype. The chain couples TRBV5-4 to TRBJ2-7, with 8 bases aligning to TRBD2. Losses at the gene ends were 0 bases for V and 0 bases for J; bases not matched to a gene: 8. This CDR3 has 17 amino acids. Germline V gives CDR1 SGHNT, CDR2 YYREEE (reference sequence). CDR3 in DNA: TGTGCCAGCAGCTTGGGCTTAGCGGGGTCTAGCTCCTACGAGCAGTACTTC. This translates into CASSLGLAGSSSYEQYF.

In its sample, this clonotype was seen many times. The V gene is TRBV5-6, the J gene TRBJ1-5; 7 bases line up with TRBD1. The junction had 15 bases not matched to a gene; V was cut back by 0 bases and J by 0 bases. This CDR3 is 20 amino acids long. The germline V gene encodes CDR1 SGHDT and CDR2 YYEEEE. DNA of the CDR3: TGTGCCAGCAGCTTGGCCAACCCCGGGACAGAGGAGCATAGCAATCAGCCCCAGCATTTT. This translates into CASSLANPGTEEHSNQPQHF.

This clonotype was counted many times. The genes are TRBV7-2 and TRBJ1-1; no definite D call. The germline CDR1 and CDR2 sequences are SGHTA and FQGNSA. CDR3 size: 13 residues. V was trimmed by 3 bases and J by 2 bases, leaving 7 bases between them. CDR3 in DNA: TGTGCCAGCAGCTTCTTCAGAAACACTGAAGCTTTCTTT. Protein sequence: CASSFFRNTEAFF.

The J gene is TRBJ2-7, the V gene TRBV20-1; no definite D call. The CDR3 has 14 residues. With 6 bases removed from V and 3 bases from J, the gap between germline ends came to 18 bases. The germline gives CDR1 DFQATT, CDR2 SNEGSKA (reference sequence). The CDR3 reads CSAPFGVIGYEQYF. CDR3 coding DNA: TGCAGTGCCCCCTTTGGGGTGATCGGCTACGAGCAGTACTTC.

This clonotype was seen repeatedly, ten times or more. The rearrangement links TRBV13 to TRBJ2-7; D may be TRBD2 (5 bases). The CDR3 has 13 amino acids. Trimming stripped 3 bases from V and 4 bases from J, with 10 bases between. In germline, CDR1 is PRHDT, CDR2 FYEKMQ (reference sequence). The CDR3: CASSFEGDYEQYF. For the CDR3, the DNA is TGTGCCAGCAGCTTCGAGGGCGATTACGAGCAGTACTTC.